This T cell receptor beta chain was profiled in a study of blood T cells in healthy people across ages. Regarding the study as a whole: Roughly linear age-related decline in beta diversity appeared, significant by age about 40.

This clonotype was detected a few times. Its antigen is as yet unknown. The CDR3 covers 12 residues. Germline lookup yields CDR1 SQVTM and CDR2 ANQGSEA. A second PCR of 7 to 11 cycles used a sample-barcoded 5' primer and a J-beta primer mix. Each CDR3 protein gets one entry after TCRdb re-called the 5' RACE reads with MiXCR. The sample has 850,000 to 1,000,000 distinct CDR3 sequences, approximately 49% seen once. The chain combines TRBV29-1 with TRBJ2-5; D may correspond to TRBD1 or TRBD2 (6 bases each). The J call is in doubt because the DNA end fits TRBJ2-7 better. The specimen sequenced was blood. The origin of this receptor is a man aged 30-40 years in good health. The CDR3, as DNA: TGCAGCGTTGTGGAGGGACACAACGAGCAGTACTTC. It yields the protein CSVVEGHNEQYF.